Below are 27 T cell receptor beta chains sequenced from a single sample in a study of cytomegalovirus exposure and HLA in healthy donors. The PCR had 60 Vbeta and 13 Jbeta primers. Assay: immunoSEQ multiplex PCR; the TCRdb copy retains only in-frame clones and omits some. The table lists about 100,000 clones, about 80% of them singletons. The sample comprised PBMCs. All receptors derive from a man aged 40-49 years in good health and CMV-seronegative.

The chain recombines TRBV18 with TRBJ1-1; D not resolved. The CDR3 is made up of 14 amino acids. From germline, CDR1 is KGHSH and CDR2 LQKENI. V was pared by 6 bases and J by 1 base, with 12 bases between. CDR3 residues: CASSSGRANTEAFF. CDR3 coding DNA: TGTGCCAGCTCCTCTGGGCGGGCGAACACTGAAGCTTTCTTT. Looking up the rest from reference TRBV18 and TRBJ1-1 gives the full variable domain: NAGVMQNPRHLVRRRGQEARLRCSPMKGHSHVYWYRQLPEEGLKFMVYLQKENIIDESGMPKERFSAEFPKEGPSILRIQQVVRGDSAAYFCASSSGRANTEAFFGQGTRLTVV.

The V call is TRBV12-5, the J call TRBJ2-7; 8 bases align to TRBD1. Per the germline V gene, CDR1 is LGHNT and CDR2 is FRNRAP. This CDR3 comprises 17 residues. Germline trimming cut 0 bases from V and 6 bases from J; bases unmatched to any gene: 13. The CDR3 DNA reads TGTGCTAGTGGTTTGGTACCCCGCGGACAGGGAAGGGGCGAGCAGTACGTC. Its translation: CASGLVPRGQGRGEQYV.

The DNA of the CDR3 is TGTGCCAGCAGCTTGACTATGGATACGCAGTATTTT. This gives the protein CASSLTMDTQYF. The V and J genes are TRBV11-2 and TRBJ2-3; possibly TRBD2 for D (5 bases). CDR1 and CDR2 (germline): SGHAT, FQNNGV. The CDR3 runs 12 residues. The V end was cut by 3 bases, the J end by 6 bases, with 7 bases between.

This clone occurred a few times. The CDR3 is CATQESNQPQHF. The CDR3 nucleotides are TGTGCCACCCAAGAGAGCAATCAGCCCCAGCATTTT. This rearrangement joins TRBV15 to TRBJ1-5; D is uncertain. Trimming shortened V by 8 bases and J by 1 base, and 6 bases separated the two germline ends. Germline V gene lookup returns CDR1 LNHNV and CDR2 YYDKDF (reference sequence). This CDR3 has 12 residues.

The chain uses TRBV9 and TRBJ1-6; D might be TRBD1 (6 bases). From germline, CDR1 is SGDLS and CDR2 YYNGEE. V was trimmed by 3 bases and J by 8 bases, leaving 12 bases between them. The CDR3 sequence is 14 residues long. The CDR3 bases are TGTGCCAGCAGCGACGACAGGAGCTATTCACCCCTCCACTTT. It specifies CASSDDRSYSPLHF. The full variable domain, with the rest looked up from reference TRBV9 and TRBJ1-6, is DSGVTQTPKHLITATGQRVTLRCSPRSGDLSVYWYQQSLDQGLQFLIQYYNGEERAKGNILERFSAQQFPDLHSELNLSSLELGDSALYFCASSDDRSYSPLHFGNGTRLTVT.

This clone was counted only a few times. This chain connects TRBV5-1 to TRBJ2-3; 10 bases map to TRBD1. This CDR3 region has 14 residues. The germline V gene encodes CDR1 SGHRS and CDR2 YFSETQ. Trimming at V came to 1 base and at J to 6 bases, leaving 2 bases not matched to a gene. The CDR3 protein is CASSLRTGGDTQYF. In nucleotides, the CDR3 is TGCGCCAGCAGCTTGCGGACAGGGGGGGATACGCAGTATTTT.

The chain links TRBV5-1 to TRBJ2-6; D not certain. V lost 4 bases and J lost 0, with 5 bases in between. The CDR3 is made up of 14 amino acids. Germline V gene data show CDR1 as SGHRS and CDR2 as YFSETQ. The CDR3 DNA reads as TGCGCCAGCAGCCCCTTCTCTGGGGCCAACGTCCTGACTTTC. Translation gives CASSPFSGANVLTF.

The chain has TRBV19 and TRBJ2-5, with D unresolved. CDR1 is LNHDA, CDR2 SQIVND, per germline (reference sequence). V was trimmed by 3 bases and J by 1 base, leaving 9 bases between them. The length of the CDR3 is 14 residues. The CDR3 nucleotides are TGTGCCAGTAGTATTGGGCAACTCCAAGAGACCCAGTACTTC. Translated: CASSIGQLQETQYF.

This rearrangement joins TRBV25-1 to TRBJ1-4; D ambiguous. CDR3 length: 15 residues. Trimming took 4 bases from V and 0 from J, leaving 9 bases between them. The germline V gene has CDR1 MGHDK and CDR2 SYGVNS. The CDR3: CASSGVGATNEKLFF. The CDR3 DNA is TGTGCCAGCAGTGGGGTTGGAGCAACTAATGAAAAACTGTTTTTT.

V gene TRBV12-5 combines with J gene TRBJ1-3; 7 bases are shared with TRBD1. This CDR3 is built from 14 residues. V shed 6 bases and J 4 bases; nucleotides not matched to a gene: 6. Looked up from germline, CDR1 is LGHNT and CDR2 is FRNRAP. Here the CDR3 reads CASGPNRGGNTIYF. The CDR3 region has the DNA TGTGCTAGTGGGCCCAACAGGGGAGGAAACACCATATATTTT.

In this sample, this clone turned up a few times. The V call is TRBV7-9, the J call TRBJ1-1; no firm D call. Germline V CDR1 and CDR2: SEHNR, FQNEAQ (reference sequence). This CDR3 is 12 amino acids long. V lost 7 bases and J 4 bases, leaving 10 bases between the germline ends. The CDR3 DNA reads TGTGCCAGCAACCTCGGCGGCACTGAAGCTTTCTTT. This sequence encodes CASNLGGTEAFF.

Comments on this clone: The junction does not match germline at one end; this may be a read error. Other DNA sequences in this specimen translate into the identical CDR3. V is TRBV27 and J is TRBJ1-6; D remains unclear. Germline CDR1 MNHEY, CDR2 SMNVEV (reference sequence). The CDR3 has 14 residues. The CDR3 protein is CASSYTVYNSPLHF. CDR3 bases: TGTGCCAGCAGTTATACTGTCTATAATTCCCCCCTCCACTTT.

The rearrangement uses TRBV7-2 and TRBJ2-3, with 7 bases that match TRBD2. The J segment lost 4 bases and the V segment lost 2 bases, leaving 15 bases of the junction unmatched. Looked up from germline, CDR1 is SGHTA and CDR2 is FQGNSA. The length of the CDR3 is 18 residues. The CDR3 DNA is TGTGCCAGCAGCTTATTCGGGGGAGGGCAATCGGTCCCAGATACGCAGTATTTT. It encodes CASSLFGGGQSVPDTQYF.

Comment on this clone: This specimen includes other DNA sequences encoding the same CDR3. V is TRBV28 and J is TRBJ1-6; D is undetermined. Germline CDR1 MDHEN, CDR2 SYDVKM. Deletions cut 4 bases from V and 0 bases from J, with 13 bases between. The CDR3 runs to 17 residues. The CDR3: CASSSSAHSSYNSPLHF. The CDR3 nucleotides read TGTGCCAGCAGTTCGTCGGCCCACAGCTCCTATAATTCACCCCTCCACTTT.

The chain is built from TRBV6-1 and TRBJ1-1; 7 bases are shared with TRBD1. This CDR3 is 14 amino acids long. Germline lookup yields CDR1 MNHNS and CDR2 SASEGT. V shed 6 bases, J shed 5 bases, and the junction held 9 bases outside the gene matches. The CDR3 DNA is TGTGCCAGCAGCTTCACAGGGGATAGGACTGAAGCTTTCTTT. It encodes CASSFTGDRTEAFF.

The genes are TRBV15 and TRBJ1-1; possibly TRBD1 for D (5 bases). Trimming removed 1 base at V and 11 bases at J, with 14 bases between. The length of the CDR3 is 13 residues. The germline gives CDR1 LNHNV, CDR2 YYDKDF (reference sequence). CDR3 in amino acids: CATSRAGGEGAFF. Written as DNA, the CDR3 is TGTGCCACCAGCAGAGCGGGGGGGGAAGGCGCTTTCTTT.

The V and J genes are TRBV7-9 and TRBJ1-1, with TRBD1 as a possible D gene (6 bases). The CDR3 contains 12 residues. V gave up 7 bases and J gave up 11 bases, with 17 bases separating them. Per germline, CDR1 SEHNR and CDR2 FQNEAQ (reference sequence). In DNA, the CDR3 is TGTGCCAGCACCCCGAGAGGGGGGGCGGCTTTCTTT. Protein: CASTPRGGAAFF. The variable domain in full, completed from reference TRBV7-9 and TRBJ1-1, reads DTGVSQNPRHKITKRGQNVTFRCDPISEHNRLYWYRQTLGQGPEFLTYFQNEAQLEKSRLLSDRFSAERPKGSFSTLEIQRTEQGDSAMYLCASTPRGGAAFFGQGTRLTVV.

The V and J genes are TRBV7-2 and TRBJ2-1; 11 positions match TRBD2. The CDR3 is 17 amino acids. Germline CDR1 and CDR2: SGHTA and FQGNSA. Trimming at V came to 0 bases and at J to 7 bases, leaving 8 bases not matched to a gene. CDR3 loop: CASSLALTSGTQNEQFF. CDR3 DNA: TGTGCCAGCAGCTTAGCCCTGACTAGCGGGACCCAGAATGAGCAGTTCTTC.

This chain links TRBV6-1 with TRBJ2-6; 8 bases align to TRBD1. The CDR3 length is 15 residues. The ends lost 6 bases at V and 0 bases at J; junction bases unmatched: 1. Per germline, CDR1 MNHNS and CDR2 SASEGT. This CDR3 is CASRTGGSGANVLTF. The CDR3 bases are TGTGCCAGCAGAACAGGGGGCTCTGGGGCCAACGTCCTGACTTTC.

This clone was detected once. V usage is TRBV5-4 and J usage is TRBJ2-7; no clear D. The CDR3 spans 14 residues. Trimming shortened V by 3 bases and J by 2 bases, and 12 bases separated the two germline ends. Germline-derived CDR1 and CDR2 are SGHNT and YYREEE (reference sequence). CDR3 bases: TGTGCCAGCAGCTCCTATCCGGGTCCCTACGAGCAGTACGTC. This codes for CASSSYPGPYEQYV.

The chain combines TRBV5-5 with TRBJ1-6; D unclear. The germline V gene encodes CDR1 SGHKS and CDR2 YYEKEE (reference sequence). The CDR3 is 14 residues long. The ends were cut back, 2 bases at V and 10 bases at J, with 13 bases in the middle. This CDR3 is CASSLPDGRSPLHF. CDR3 in DNA: TGTGCCAGCAGCTTACCGGACGGGAGGTCACCCCTCCACTTT.

The CDR3 sequence is CSVPGQGLGETQYF. DNA of the CDR3: TGCAGCGTCCCGGGACAGGGGTTAGGGGAGACCCAGTACTTC. The genes are TRBV29-1 and TRBJ2-5; 10 positions match TRBD1. The germline gives CDR1 SQVTM, CDR2 ANQGSEA. There are 14 residues in the CDR3. V lost 6 bases to trimming and J lost 5 bases; unmatched junction nucleotides: 9. Complete variable domain (other parts from reference TRBV29-1 and TRBJ2-5): SAVISQKPSRDICQRGTSLTIQCQVDSQVTMMFWYRQQPGQSLTLIATANQGSEATYESGFVIDKFPISRPNLTFSTLTVSNMSPEDSSIYLCSVPGQGLGETQYFGPGTRLLVL.

The gene calls are TRBV10-3 and TRBJ1-4; possible D gene TRBD1, 5 bases. The CDR3 loop spans 17 amino acids. Between the trimmed V and J ends, which lost 0 bases and 3 bases, there was a span of 14 bases. Germline V CDR1 and CDR2: ENHRY, SYGVKD. The CDR3 reads CAISESISGVANEKLFF. In DNA form, the CDR3 reads TGTGCCATCAGTGAGTCGATATCGGGGGTTGCTAATGAAAAACTGTTTTTT.

This clone was detected only a few times. V usage is TRBV2 and J usage is TRBJ2-5; possibly TRBD1 for D (5 bases). Looked up from germline, CDR1 is SNHLY and CDR2 is FYNNEI. This CDR3 is 16 amino acids long. V lost 0 bases and J 0 bases, leaving 11 bases between the germline ends. CDR3 nucleotide sequence: TGTGCCAGCAGTGAAGCTGCCCACAGGTACCAAGAGACCCAGTACTTC. Its translation: CASSEAAHRYQETQYF.

This clone was observed once. The chain employs TRBV27 and TRBJ1-1, with D possibly matching TRBD1 (5 bases). This CDR3 spans 16 amino acids. V was clipped by 2 bases and J by 3 bases, with 16 bases between them. From germline, CDR1 is MNHEY and CDR2 SMNVEV (reference sequence). This CDR3 reads CASSLMGPLIHTEAFF. The CDR3 DNA sequence: TGTGCCAGCAGTTTAATGGGGCCTCTTATTCACACTGAAGCTTTCTTT.

The sample holds a few counts of this clone. The J gene is TRBJ1-2, the V gene TRBV7-8; weak D call: TRBD1 (6 bases). Trimming removed 5 bases at V and 2 bases at J, with 21 bases between. The CDR3 extends over 17 amino acids. The germline V gene encodes CDR1 SGHVS and CDR2 FQNEAQ. CDR3 amino acids: CASSPRRTAPGNYGYTF. The CDR3 region has the DNA TGTGCCAGCAGCCCACGTCGGACAGCCCCCGGCAACTATGGCTACACCTTC.

This chain joins TRBV6-1 and TRBJ1-5, with D perhaps TRBD1 (5 bases). V gave up 7 bases and J gave up 0 bases, with 13 bases separating them. The V gene's germline CDR1 is MNHNS and CDR2 SASEGT. The CDR3 is made up of 15 amino acids. The CDR3 nucleotides read TGTGCCAGCAATTGGGGGGGGTCTAGCAATCAGCCCCAGCATTTT. Protein: CASNWGGSSNQPQHF.